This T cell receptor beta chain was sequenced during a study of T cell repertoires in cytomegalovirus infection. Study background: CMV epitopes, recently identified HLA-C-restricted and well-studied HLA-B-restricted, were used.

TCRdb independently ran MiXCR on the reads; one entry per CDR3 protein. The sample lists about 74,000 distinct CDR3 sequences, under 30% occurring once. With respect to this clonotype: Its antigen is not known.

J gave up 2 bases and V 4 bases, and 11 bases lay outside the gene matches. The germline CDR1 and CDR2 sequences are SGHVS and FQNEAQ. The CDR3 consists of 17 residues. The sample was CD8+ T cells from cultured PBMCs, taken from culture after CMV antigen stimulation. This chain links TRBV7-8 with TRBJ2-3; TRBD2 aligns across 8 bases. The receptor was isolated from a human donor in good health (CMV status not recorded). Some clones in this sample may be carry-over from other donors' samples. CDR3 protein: CASSSADGGVNTDTQYF. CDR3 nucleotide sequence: TGTGCCAGCAGCTCAGCCGACGGGGGGGTGAACACAGATACGCAGTATTTT.